This is a list of T cell receptor beta chains from one sample in a study of glioma-infiltrating T cells. TCRdb re-analysed the multiplex PCR reads in MiXCR, keeping a single row per CDR3 protein. Found here are some 150,000 distinct CDR3 sequences, around 40% of them singletons; the top ten hold about a fifth. Sequencing was done on a sample of glioma tissue, nonneoplastic brain tissue, or PBMCs (not recorded which). These receptors all come from a human donor with low-grade glioma or glioblastoma, undergoing nonglioma brain surgery, or in good health (not recorded which). Both conserved end residues are part of each CDR3. The order of the fields is clone size, J gene, V gene, D gene, CDR3 protein, CDR3 DNA. The D gene is left open where the match is weak. A clone size is listed for some rows: how often the clone was seen (once, few, many), or a class if it is expanded.

.	TRBJ2-5	TRBV20-1	TRBD2	CSAPRTSKETQYF	TGCAGTGCTCCCCGGACTAGCAAAGAGACCCAGTACTTC
.	TRBJ1-3	TRBV12-3/TRBV12-4	.	CASRVRGPGNTIYF	TGTGCCAGCAGGGTACGGGGCCCTGGAAACACCATATATTTT
.	TRBJ1-2	TRBV6-1	TRBD1	CASSSRQGTGGYTF	TGTGCCAGCAGTTCCCGACAGGGTACTGGTGGCTACACCTTC
.	TRBJ2-1	TRBV15	.	CATSRDREGQSFF	TGTGCCACCAGCAGAGATCGTGAGGGACAATCGTTCTTC
few	TRBJ1-2	TRBV6-1	.	CASSVDTDYGYTF	TGTGCCAGCAGTGTAGACACGGACTATGGCTACACCTTC
few	TRBJ2-1	TRBV7-3	.	CASSLKGRENEQFF	TGTGCCAGCAGCTTAAAAGGGCGTGAGAATGAGCAGTTCTTC
few	TRBJ1-4	TRBV19	.	CASTPWMSGPNEKLFF	TGTGCCAGTACCCCCTGGATGAGTGGGCCTAATGAAAAACTGTTTTTT
.	TRBJ2-1	TRBV6-5	.	CASSYTDYNEQFF	TGTGCCAGCAGTTACACGGACTACAATGAGCAGTTCTTC
.	TRBJ2-1	TRBV15	.	CASSSGHWQFF	TGTGCCAGCAGCTCGGGACATTGGCAGTTCTTC
.	TRBJ1-2	TRBV29-1	.	CSVSGDGGYGYTF	TGCAGCGTTTCAGGGGACGGGGGCTATGGCTACACCTTC
.	TRBJ2-3	TRBV6-1	.	CASRAWTISTNTQYF	TGTGCCAGCAGAGCGTGGACAATTAGCACAAATACGCAGTATTTT
.	TRBJ2-1	TRBV7-8	.	CASSSRDFSNNEQFF	TGTGCCAGCAGCTCACGGGACTTCTCGAACAATGAGCAGTTCTTC
.	TRBJ2-2	TRBV7-9	.	CASSLEAWTGELFF	TGTGCCAGCAGCTTAGAGGCCTGGACCGGGGAGCTGTTTTTT
.	TRBJ1-1	TRBV5-5	.	CASSLGWVNTEAFF	TGTGCCAGCAGCTTGGGATGGGTTAACACTGAAGCTTTCTTT
few	TRBJ2-1	TRBV6-2/TRBV6-3	.	CASSYSSRGYEQFF	TGTGCCAGCAGTTACTCGAGCAGAGGGTATGAGCAGTTCTTC
.	TRBJ2-7	TRBV4-2	TRBD2	CASSQEIAGAPYEQYF	TGTGCCAGCAGCCAAGAGATAGCGGGGGCCCCCTACGAGCAGTACTTC
few	TRBJ2-7	TRBV27	.	CASSFKSTYEQYF	TGTGCCAGCAGTTTTAAGTCAACCTACGAGCAGTACTTC
few	TRBJ1-2	TRBV18	TRBD1	CASSWRTGVDGYTF	TGTGCCAGCTCTTGGAGGACAGGGGTAGATGGCTACACCTTC
.	TRBJ2-7	TRBV18	.	CASSPGGKITEQYF	TGTGCCAGCTCACCTGGAGGGAAGATTACCGAGCAGTACTTC
.	TRBJ2-1	TRBV4-1	.	CASSQLVLDEQFF	TGCGCCAGCAGCCAATTAGTGTTGGATGAGCAGTTCTTC
.	TRBJ2-3	TRBV24-1	.	CATMKASTDTQYF	TGTGCCACCATGAAGGCTAGCACAGATACGCAGTATTTT
.	TRBJ2-5	TRBV2	.	CASSGQQETQYF	TGTGCCAGCAGTGGACAGCAAGAGACCCAGTACTTC
few	TRBJ1-5	TRBV27	TRBD1	CASSAAVYRTGGADQPQHF	TGTGCCAGCAGCGCAGCAGTTTATCGGACAGGGGGCGCGGATCAGCCCCAGCATTTT
.	TRBJ1-2	TRBV6-5	TRBD1	CASRTGGSNYGYIF	TGTGCCAGCAGGACAGGGGGATCTAACTATGGCTACATCTTC
.	TRBJ2-1	TRBV27	.	CASSFGGSYNEQFF	TGTGCCAGCAGTTTTGGCGGATCCTACAATGAGCAGTTCTTC
.	TRBJ1-2	TRBV27	TRBD1	CASSSGQGMGFYGYTF	TGTGCCAGCAGTTCGGGACAGGGTATGGGGTTCTATGGCTACACCTTC
few	TRBJ2-5	TRBV29-1	TRBD2	CSVEREGPETQYF	TGCAGCGTGGAGCGGGAGGGCCCGGAGACCCAGTACTTC
few	TRBJ1-5	TRBV27	.	CASSPVRNQPQHF	TGTGCCAGCAGTCCCGTCAGGAATCAGCCCCAGCATTTT
few	TRBJ2-1	TRBV20-1	.	CSANPGSYNEQFF	TGCAGTGCTAATCCGGGATCCTACAATGAGCAGTTCTTC
.	TRBJ2-7	TRBV3-1	.	CASSQTGYEQYF	TGTGCCAGCAGCCAAACAGGCTACGAGCAGTACTTC
.	TRBJ2-6	TRBV6-1	TRBD1	CASRDRSTGANVLTF	TGTGCCAGCAGGGACAGGAGCACTGGGGCCAACGTCCTGACTTTC
.	TRBJ2-3	TRBV18	TRBD2	CASSPGLAGAADTQYF	TGTGCCAGCTCACCAGGACTAGCGGGAGCGGCAGATACGCAGTATTTT
.	TRBJ2-5	TRBV6-1	.	CASTDLLTGAGETQYF	TGTGCCAGCACGGATCTCCTAACGGGAGCCGGAGAGACCCAGTACTTC
.	TRBJ2-3	TRBV11-1	TRBD2	CASSLGLAGPFTDTQYF	TGTGCCAGCAGCTTAGGGCTAGCGGGACCATTCACAGATACGCAGTATTTT
few	TRBJ2-7	TRBV6-1	TRBD2	CASSTTAGTSLEQYF	TGTGCCAGCAGCACTACCGCCGGGACTAGCCTCGAGCAGTACTTC
.	TRBJ1-5	TRBV7-9	TRBD1	CASSLYFGQERGQPQHF	TGTGCCAGCAGCTTATATTTCGGACAGGAGAGAGGTCAGCCCCAGCATTTT
.	TRBJ2-1	TRBV7-2	.	CASSLVRPGDNEQFF	TGTGCCAGCAGCTTAGTAAGGCCGGGAGACAATGAGCAGTTCTTC
few	TRBJ2-2	TRBV27	TRBD1	CASSIRQGIPGELFF	TGTGCCAGCAGTATCCGACAGGGTATTCCCGGGGAGCTGTTTTTT
few	TRBJ2-3	TRBV3-1	.	CASSQVASTDTQYF	TGTGCCAGCAGCCAAGTAGCGAGCACAGATACGCAGTATTTT
.	TRBJ1-6	TRBV5-1	.	CASREGNLYSPLHF	TGCGCCAGCAGAGAAGGGAACCTCTATTCACCCCTCCACTTT
.	TRBJ2-1	TRBV12-3/TRBV12-4	TRBD1	CASLHSGQVGSEQFF	TGTGCCAGCCTCCACTCCGGACAGGTAGGAAGTGAGCAGTTCTTC